Below, 24 T cell receptor beta chains from the same sample are listed, as sequenced in a study of Graves' ophthalmopathy and Graves' hyperthyroidism. As the template, RNA transcripts were used to amplify TCR beta CDR3 regions. HTBI primers primed a first-round RT-PCR, and a second-round multiplex PCR followed. TCRdb ran MiXCR on the multiplex PCR reads and lists one entry per CDR3 protein. Of about 620,000 distinct CDR3 sequences listed, 20% to 25% are singletons. The sequenced sample consisted of peripheral blood. The receptors here all came from a woman under 30 with stable Graves' hyperthyroidism. Some clones in this sample may be carry-over from other donors' samples.

This clonotype has a count of ten or more. J is TRBJ1-2 and V is TRBV7-9; 10 bases agree with TRBD1. This CDR3 comprises 15 residues. J was trimmed by 4 bases and V by 5 bases; bases with no gene match: 7. Germline assignment: CDR1 SEHNR and CDR2 FQNEAQ (reference sequence). CDR3 in amino acids: CASSPPGQGIYGYTF. CDR3 bases: TGTGCCAGCAGCCCGCCGGGACAGGGGATCTATGGCTACACCTTC.

This clonotype has at least ten counts. This chain uses TRBV19 with TRBJ2-7, with unresolved D. There are 13 residues in the CDR3. In germline, CDR1 is LNHDA, CDR2 SQIVND (reference sequence). The V end lost 9 bases, the J end lost 3 bases, and 15 bases lay between the germline ends. In DNA form, the CDR3 reads TGTGCCAGCCGTGGGATCGACGGCTACGAGCAGTACTTC. As protein: CASRGIDGYEQYF.

With respect to this clonotype: A read error may account for a junction end that differs from germline. The genes are TRBV24-1 and TRBJ2-2; D is possibly TRBD2 (5 bases). This CDR3 is 11 amino acids long. Per germline, CDR1 KGHDR and CDR2 SFDVKD. The CDR3 DNA reads TGTGCCACCAGCTACACCGGGGAGCTGCTTTTT. Translating gives CATSYTGELLF.

Many counts were recorded for this clonotype. The genes are TRBV12-3 or TRBV12-4 and TRBJ2-5, with TRBD2 as a possible D gene (5 bases). This CDR3 has 15 residues. Trimming left V 6 bases short and J 2 bases short, with 16 bases between. This chain's CDR3 is CASSPSLGSQETQYF. CDR3 nucleotides: TGTGCCAGCAGCCCCTCACTAGGGTCACAAGAGACCCAGTACTTC.

V gene TRBV27 combines with J gene TRBJ1-5, with a possible D match to TRBD1 (5 bases). With 8 bases removed from V and 4 bases from J, the gap between germline ends came to 12 bases. From germline, CDR1 is MNHEY and CDR2 SMNVEV (reference sequence). CDR3 size: 13 residues. Written as DNA, the CDR3 is TGTGCCAGCCGGGACGCACAGAATCAGCCCCAGCATTTT. It translates to CASRDAQNQPQHF.

Ten or more counts support this clonotype. The V gene is TRBV7-2, the J gene TRBJ1-2; 9 nucleotides line up with TRBD1. J lost 1 base, V lost 5 bases, and 5 bases had no gene match. This CDR3 is built from 15 residues. Germline assignment: CDR1 SGHTA and CDR2 FQGNSA. CDR3 protein: CASSQVTGGNYGYTF. The CDR3 bases are TGTGCCAGCAGCCAAGTGACAGGGGGTAACTATGGCTACACCTTC.

About this clonotype itself: A read error may explain this, as a much larger clone is one base away. The chain carries TRBV11-2 and TRBJ2-4; D perhaps matches TRBD1 (5 bases). This CDR3 contains 14 residues. Germline V gene lookup returns CDR1 SGHAT and CDR2 FQNNGV. CDR3 amino acids: CASSLAGAKNIKYF. The CDR3 DNA reads as TGTGCCAGCAGCTTAGCTGGGGCCAAAAACATTAAGTACTTC.

The gene calls are TRBV7-2 and TRBJ1-2; D is unresolved. V dropped 2 bases and J dropped 2 bases, with 18 bases sitting between them. Germline V CDR1 and CDR2: SGHTA, FQGNSA. The CDR3 extends over 17 amino acids. The CDR3 region has the DNA TGTGCCAGCAGCTTATCGGACGGGGATGAGATCAACTATGGCTACACCTTC. Amino acids: CASSLSDGDEINYGYTF.

This clonotype appeared a single time. The rearrangement links TRBV10-3 to TRBJ1-1; no reliable D call. The CDR3 totals 14 residues. Germline-derived CDR1 and CDR2 are ENHRY and SYGVKD. Trimming cost V 0 bases and J 0 bases, with 5 bases left between them. CDR3 DNA: TGTGCCATCAGTGAGTCTATCCTGAACACTGAAGCTTTCTTT. Translated, it gives CAISESILNTEAFF.

This clonotype was counted ten times or more. The J gene is TRBJ1-5, the V gene TRBV11-2; D perhaps matches TRBD1 (5 bases). Germline V lookup: CDR1 SGHAT, CDR2 FQNNGV. The CDR3 sequence is 14 residues long. V was trimmed by 3 bases and J by 2 bases, leaving 8 bases between them. The CDR3 is CASSLGGGNQPQHF. CDR3 bases: TGTGCCAGCAGCTTGGGGGGGGGCAATCAGCCCCAGCATTTT.

This clonotype was detected a few times. The V gene is TRBV4-2, the J gene TRBJ1-1; D is uncertain. V was shortened by 2 bases and J by 2 bases, with 9 bases between the two germline ends. The CDR3 runs to 14 residues. Germline CDR1 LGHNA, CDR2 YNFKEQ. CDR3 in DNA: TGTGCCAGCAGCCAACTCTGGTCAAACACTGAAGCTTTCTTT. Its protein product is CASSQLWSNTEAFF.

This clonotype was seen repeatedly, ten times or more. This CDR3 reads CASRIEGPRSYTF. The CDR3 region has the DNA TGTGCTAGTCGTATCGAGGGGCCTAGGAGCTACACCTTC. The chain is built from TRBV12-5 and TRBJ1-2, with a weak D call TRBD1 (5 bases). The V and J ends lost 8 bases and 9 bases respectively, with 19 bases between them. The germline V gene has CDR1 LGHNT and CDR2 FRNRAP. This CDR3 has 13 amino acids.

The chain uses TRBV20-1 and TRBJ1-2, with TRBD1 as a possible D gene (5 bases). Germline V gene data show CDR1 as DFQATT and CDR2 as SNEGSKA (reference sequence). The CDR3 contains 14 residues. The V end was cut by 3 bases, the J end by 8 bases, with 19 bases between. The CDR3 DNA follows: TGCAGTGCTAGTGCCGGTGGCCAGGGCAAAGGCTACACCTTC. Amino acid sequence: CSASAGGQGKGYTF.

This clonotype was found many times. The chain combines TRBV9 with TRBJ2-2; no definite D call. Looked up from germline, CDR1 is SGDLS and CDR2 is YYNGEE. This CDR3 is 18 amino acids long. V was cut by 1 base and J by 0 bases, with 16 bases left in between. CDR3 residues: CASSVRPWASANTGELFF. The CDR3 DNA is TGTGCCAGCAGCGTACGACCCTGGGCTAGTGCGAACACCGGGGAGCTGTTTTTT. The complete variable domain, with remaining parts taken from reference TRBV9 and TRBJ2-2, reads DSGVTQTPKHLITATGQRVTLRCSPRSGDLSVYWYQQSLDQGLQFLIQYYNGEERAKGNILERFSAQQFPDLHSELNLSSLELGDSALYFCASSVRPWASANTGELFFGEGSRLTVL.

This clonotype has at least ten counts. The J gene is TRBJ1-5, the V gene TRBV10-1; D ambiguous. Germline-derived CDR1 and CDR2 are WNHNN and SYGVQD (reference sequence). The CDR3 length is 15 residues. V lost 8 bases and J 0 bases, leaving 14 bases between the germline ends. CDR3 nucleotides: TGCGCCAGCCATAATCGGGAGGATAGCAATCAGCCCCAGCATTTT. Residues: CASHNREDSNQPQHF.

This clonotype occurred many times. V is TRBV6-1 and J is TRBJ2-7, with 13 bases lining up with TRBD2. Germline-derived CDR1 and CDR2 are MNHNS and SASEGT. This CDR3 is built from 13 residues. Trimming cost V 9 bases and J 2 bases; bases outside gene matches: 1. This CDR3 reads CASTSGGAYEQYF. In DNA, the CDR3 is TGTGCCAGTACTAGCGGGGGGGCCTACGAGCAGTACTTC.

Ten or more counts support this clonotype. The gene calls are TRBV12-5 and TRBJ1-5; TRBD1 agrees at 8 bases. The CDR3 extends over 20 amino acids. The V gene's germline CDR1 is LGHNT and CDR2 FRNRAP. Unmatched junction bases numbered 14, after V lost 1 base and J lost 0 bases. CDR3 protein: CASGLAVDRVRGGSNQPQHF. The CDR3 nucleotides are TGTGCTAGTGGTTTGGCGGTGGACAGGGTAAGGGGCGGTAGCAATCAGCCCCAGCATTTT.

This clonotype was counted ten times or more. V usage is TRBV28 and J usage is TRBJ1-5, with 10 bases identical to TRBD1. Unmatched junction bases numbered 6, after V lost 5 bases and J lost 5 bases. Germline V gene data show CDR1 as MDHEN and CDR2 as SYDVKM. CDR3 length equals 15 residues. CDR3 protein: CASSPGQGLDQPQHF. The CDR3, as DNA: TGTGCCAGCAGTCCGGGACAGGGGTTAGATCAGCCCCAGCATTTT. The variable domain in full, completed from reference TRBV28 and TRBJ1-5, reads DVKVTQSSRYLVKRTGEKVFLECVQDMDHENMFWYRQDPGLGLRLIYFSYDVKMKEKGDIPEGYSVSREKKERFSLILESASTNQTSMYLCASSPGQGLDQPQHFGDGTRLSIL.

This clonotype was seen ten or more times. The chain employs TRBV4-1 and TRBJ1-2; the match to TRBD1 covers 7 bases. CDR3 length equals 15 residues. Germline CDR1 MGHRA, CDR2 YSYEKL. The V and J ends lost 2 bases and 9 bases, in that order; junction bases with no gene match: 12. The CDR3 spells CASSQPYDRALSYTF. The CDR3 DNA sequence: TGCGCCAGCAGCCAACCATACGACAGGGCGCTGAGCTACACCTTC.

This clonotype was seen many times. V and J are TRBV13 and TRBJ2-7; no reliable D call. CDR3 size: 15 residues. Germline-derived CDR1 and CDR2 are PRHDT and FYEKMQ (reference sequence). V lost 0 bases and J lost 2, with 11 bases in between. The CDR3 coding sequence is TGTGCCAGCAGCTTAGGACTTGCACCCACCTACGAGCAGTACTTC. This encodes CASSLGLAPTYEQYF.

This sequence joins TRBV7-8 and TRBJ1-2; D not resolved. Looked up from germline, CDR1 is SGHVS and CDR2 is FQNEAQ. V shed 1 base and J shed 8 bases, with 11 bases lying between them. This CDR3 is 13 amino acids long. The CDR3 spells CASSLESDQGYTF. The CDR3 bases are TGTGCCAGCAGCTTAGAGTCGGACCAAGGCTACACCTTC.

The gene calls are TRBV3-1 and TRBJ1-3; the D is unclear. The germline CDR1 and CDR2 sequences are LGHDT and YNNKEL (reference sequence). The CDR3 is made up of 17 amino acids. V lost 1 base and J 0 bases, leaving 13 bases between the germline ends. The CDR3 DNA reads as TGTGCCAGCAGCCAAGGTATACGCCTGAGCTCTGGAAACACCATATATTTT. It translates to CASSQGIRLSSGNTIYF.

This clonotype was observed many times. This chain connects TRBV27 to TRBJ1-1; possible D gene TRBD1, 5 bases. The germline gives CDR1 MNHEY, CDR2 SMNVEV (reference sequence). The CDR3 runs to 14 residues. V was trimmed by 2 bases and J by 2 bases, leaving 9 bases between them. CDR3 in DNA: TGTGCCAGCAGTTTAAACGGGGGAAACACTGAAGCTTTCTTT. It is translated as CASSLNGGNTEAFF.

This clonotype was recorded at least ten times. The V and J genes are TRBV15 and TRBJ1-2; D gene ambiguous. Trimming pared 1 base from V and 5 bases from J, leaving 8 bases between. The CDR3 loop spans 13 amino acids. Per germline, CDR1 LNHNV and CDR2 YYDKDF (reference sequence). The CDR3: CATSRVREYGYTF. The CDR3 DNA sequence: TGTGCCACCAGCAGAGTGAGGGAATATGGCTACACCTTC.